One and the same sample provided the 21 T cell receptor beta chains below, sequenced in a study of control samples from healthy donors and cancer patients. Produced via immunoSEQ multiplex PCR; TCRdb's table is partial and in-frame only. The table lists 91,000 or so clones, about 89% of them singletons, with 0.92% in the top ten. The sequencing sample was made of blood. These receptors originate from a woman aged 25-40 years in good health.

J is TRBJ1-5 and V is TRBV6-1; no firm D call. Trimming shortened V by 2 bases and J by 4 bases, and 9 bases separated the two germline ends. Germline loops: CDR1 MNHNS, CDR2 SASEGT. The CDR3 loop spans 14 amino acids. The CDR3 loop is CASSERARNQPQHF. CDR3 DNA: TGTGCCAGCAGTGAACGGGCGAGAAATCAGCCCCAGCATTTT.

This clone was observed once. The CDR3: CASSLFGYTNTEAFF. CDR3 DNA: TGTGCCAGCAGTTTATTTGGGTACACGAACACTGAAGCTTTCTTT. The chain couples TRBV27 to TRBJ1-1; D call uncertain. The CDR3 covers 15 residues. Trimming took off 1 base at V and 1 base at J, with 10 bases between the two ends. Germline CDR1 reads MNHEY; CDR2 reads SMNVEV (reference sequence).

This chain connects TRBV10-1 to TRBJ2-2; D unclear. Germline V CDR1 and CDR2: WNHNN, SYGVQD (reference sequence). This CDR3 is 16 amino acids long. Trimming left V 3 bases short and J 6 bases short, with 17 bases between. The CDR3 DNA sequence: TGCGCCAGCAGTGACCCTAGAGCTAATGACCCCGGGGAGCTGTTTTTT. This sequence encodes CASSDPRANDPGELFF.

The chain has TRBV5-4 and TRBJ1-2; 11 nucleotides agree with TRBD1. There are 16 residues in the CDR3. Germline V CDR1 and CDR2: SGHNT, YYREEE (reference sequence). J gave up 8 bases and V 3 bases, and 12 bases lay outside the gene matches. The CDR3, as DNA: TGTGCCAGCAGCTCAGAGGGGACAGGGGGGGTTCGAGGCTACACCTTC. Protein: CASSSEGTGGVRGYTF.

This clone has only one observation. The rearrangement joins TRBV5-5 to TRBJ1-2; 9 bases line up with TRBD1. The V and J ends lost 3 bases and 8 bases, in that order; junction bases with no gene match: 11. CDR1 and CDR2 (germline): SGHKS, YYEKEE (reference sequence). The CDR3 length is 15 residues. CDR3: CASSWEMGQGGGYTF. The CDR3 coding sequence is TGTGCCAGCAGCTGGGAGATGGGACAGGGAGGCGGCTACACCTTC. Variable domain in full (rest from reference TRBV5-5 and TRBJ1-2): DAGVTQSPTHLIKTRGQQVTLRCSPISGHKSVSWYQQVLGQGPQFIFQYYEKEERGRGNFPDRFSARQFPNYSSELNVNALLLGDSALYLCASSWEMGQGGGYTFGSGTRLTVV.

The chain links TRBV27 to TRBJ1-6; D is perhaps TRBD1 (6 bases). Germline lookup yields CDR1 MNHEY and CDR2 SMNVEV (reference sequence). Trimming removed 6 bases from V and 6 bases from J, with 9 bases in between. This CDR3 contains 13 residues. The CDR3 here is CASRQGGNSPLHF. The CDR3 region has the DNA TGTGCCAGCAGACAGGGAGGTAATTCACCCCTCCACTTT.

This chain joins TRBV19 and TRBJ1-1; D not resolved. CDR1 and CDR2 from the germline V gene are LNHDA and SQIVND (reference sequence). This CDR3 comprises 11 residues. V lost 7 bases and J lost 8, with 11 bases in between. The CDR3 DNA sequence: TGTGCCAGTAAGGGCCGATGGGAAGCTTTCTTT. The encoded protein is CASKGRWEAFF.

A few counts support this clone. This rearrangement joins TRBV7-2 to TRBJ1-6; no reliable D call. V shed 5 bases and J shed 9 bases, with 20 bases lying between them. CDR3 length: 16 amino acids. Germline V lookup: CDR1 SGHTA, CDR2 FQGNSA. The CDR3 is CASSRTLSGRGSPLHF. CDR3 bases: TGTGCCAGCAGCCGGACTCTGTCGGGCCGCGGTTCACCCCTCCACTTT.

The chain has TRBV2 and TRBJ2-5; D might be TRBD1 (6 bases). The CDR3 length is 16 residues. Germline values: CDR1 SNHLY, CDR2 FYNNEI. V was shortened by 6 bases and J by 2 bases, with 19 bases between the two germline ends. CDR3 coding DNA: TGTGCCAGCAGGGACCGATTCCGGACAGTACAAGAGACCCAGTACTTC. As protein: CASRDRFRTVQETQYF.

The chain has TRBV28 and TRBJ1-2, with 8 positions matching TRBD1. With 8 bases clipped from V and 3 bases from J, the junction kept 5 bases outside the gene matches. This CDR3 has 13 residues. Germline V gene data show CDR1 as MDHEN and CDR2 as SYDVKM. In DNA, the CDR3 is TGTGCCAGCCTCCCAGGGGGCGACTATGGCTACACCTTC. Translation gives CASLPGGDYGYTF.

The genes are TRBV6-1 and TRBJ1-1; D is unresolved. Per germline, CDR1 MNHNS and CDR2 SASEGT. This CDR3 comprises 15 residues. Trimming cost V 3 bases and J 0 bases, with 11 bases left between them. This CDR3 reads CASSDLAQVNTEAFF. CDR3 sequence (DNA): TGTGCCAGCAGTGACCTGGCGCAAGTGAACACTGAAGCTTTCTTT.

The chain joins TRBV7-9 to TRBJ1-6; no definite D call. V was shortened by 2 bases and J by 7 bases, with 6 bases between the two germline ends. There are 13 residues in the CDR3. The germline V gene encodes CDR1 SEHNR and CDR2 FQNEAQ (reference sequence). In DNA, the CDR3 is TGTGCCAGCAGCTTATCGGGGAATTCACCCCTCCACTTT. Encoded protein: CASSLSGNSPLHF.

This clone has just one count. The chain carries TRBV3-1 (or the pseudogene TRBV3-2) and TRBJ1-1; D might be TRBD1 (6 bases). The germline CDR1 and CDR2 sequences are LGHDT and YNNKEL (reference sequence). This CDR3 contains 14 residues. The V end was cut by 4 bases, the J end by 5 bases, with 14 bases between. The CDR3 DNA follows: TGTGCCAGCAGCCGGGGGGGGGCAGGTACTGAAGCTTTCTTT. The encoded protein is CASSRGGAGTEAFF.

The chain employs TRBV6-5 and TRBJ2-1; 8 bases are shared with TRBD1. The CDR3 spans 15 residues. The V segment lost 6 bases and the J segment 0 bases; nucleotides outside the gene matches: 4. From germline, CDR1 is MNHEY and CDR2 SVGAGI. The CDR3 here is CASSPGQGSYNEQFF. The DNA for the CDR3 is TGTGCCAGCAGCCCAGGACAGGGCTCCTACAATGAGCAGTTCTTC.

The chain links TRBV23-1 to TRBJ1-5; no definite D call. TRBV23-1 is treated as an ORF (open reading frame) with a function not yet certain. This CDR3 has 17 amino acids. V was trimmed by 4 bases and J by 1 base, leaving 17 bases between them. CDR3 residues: CASSPQLWVRSNQPQHF. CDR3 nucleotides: TGCGCCAGCAGTCCTCAACTATGGGTTCGGAGCAATCAGCCCCAGCATTTT.

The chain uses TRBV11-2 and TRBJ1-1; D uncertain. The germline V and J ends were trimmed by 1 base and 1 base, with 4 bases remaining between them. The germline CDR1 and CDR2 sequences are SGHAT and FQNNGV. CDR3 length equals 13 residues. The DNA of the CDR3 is TGTGCCAGCAGCTTAGGGGGGAACACTGAAGCTTTCTTT. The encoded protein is CASSLGGNTEAFF. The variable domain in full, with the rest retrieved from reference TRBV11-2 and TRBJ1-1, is EAGVAQSPRYKIIEKRQSVAFWCNPISGHATLYWYQQILGQGPKLLIQFQNNGVVDDSQLPKDRFSAERLKGVDSTLKIQPAKLEDSAVYLCASSLGGNTEAFFGQGTRLTVV.

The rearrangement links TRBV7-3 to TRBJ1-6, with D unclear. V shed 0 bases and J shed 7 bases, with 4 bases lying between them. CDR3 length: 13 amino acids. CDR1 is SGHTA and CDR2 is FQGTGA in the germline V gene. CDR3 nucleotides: TGTGCCAGCAGCTTAACTGGGAATTCACCCCTCCACTTT. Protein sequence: CASSLTGNSPLHF.

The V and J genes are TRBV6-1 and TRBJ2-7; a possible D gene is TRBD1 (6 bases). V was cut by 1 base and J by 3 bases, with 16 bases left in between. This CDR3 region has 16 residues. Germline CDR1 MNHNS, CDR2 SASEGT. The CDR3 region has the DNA TGTGCCAGCAGTGAAGAGGGACACGAGGTATTCTACGAGCAGTACTTC. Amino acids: CASSEEGHEVFYEQYF.

DNA for the CDR3: TGTGCCAGCAGTGAAGGGGGGACAGGGGACCACGAGCAGTACTTC. This codes for CASSEGGTGDHEQYF. This chain joins TRBV6-1 and TRBJ2-7; 10 bases are a match to TRBD1. The length of the CDR3 is 15 residues. V shed 1 base, J shed 5 bases, and the junction held 5 bases outside the gene matches. The germline V gene encodes CDR1 MNHNS and CDR2 SASEGT.

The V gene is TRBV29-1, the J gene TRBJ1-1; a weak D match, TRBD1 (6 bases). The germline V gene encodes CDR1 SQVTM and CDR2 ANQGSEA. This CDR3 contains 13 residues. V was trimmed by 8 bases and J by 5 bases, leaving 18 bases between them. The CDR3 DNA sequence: TGCAGCACCCTTAGGGGGATAAGGACTGAAGCTTTCTTT. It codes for CSTLRGIRTEAFF. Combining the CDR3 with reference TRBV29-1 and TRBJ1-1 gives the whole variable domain SAVISQKPSRDICQRGTSLTIQCQVDSQVTMMFWYRQQPGQSLTLIATANQGSEATYESGFVIDKFPISRPNLTFSTLTVSNMSPEDSSIYLCSTLRGIRTEAFFGQGTRLTVV.

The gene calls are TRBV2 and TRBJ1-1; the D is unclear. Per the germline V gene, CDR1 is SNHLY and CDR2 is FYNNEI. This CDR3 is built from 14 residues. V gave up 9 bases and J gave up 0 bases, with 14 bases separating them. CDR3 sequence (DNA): TGTGCCAGTATAAAGACACTCCTGAACACTGAAGCTTTCTTT. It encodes CASIKTLLNTEAFF.